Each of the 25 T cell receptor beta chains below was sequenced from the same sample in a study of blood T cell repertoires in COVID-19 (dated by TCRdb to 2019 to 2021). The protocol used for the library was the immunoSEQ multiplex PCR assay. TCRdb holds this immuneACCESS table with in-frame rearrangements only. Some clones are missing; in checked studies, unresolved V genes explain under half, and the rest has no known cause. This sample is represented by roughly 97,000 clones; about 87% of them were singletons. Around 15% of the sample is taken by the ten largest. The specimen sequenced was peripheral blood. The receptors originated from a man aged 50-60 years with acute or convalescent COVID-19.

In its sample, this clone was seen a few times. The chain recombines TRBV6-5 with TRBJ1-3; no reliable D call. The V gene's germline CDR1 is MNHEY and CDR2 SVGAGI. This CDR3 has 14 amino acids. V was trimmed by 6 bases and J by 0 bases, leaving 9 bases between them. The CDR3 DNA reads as TGTGCCAGCAGCGAGACGGGCTCTGGAAACACCATATATTTT. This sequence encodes CASSETGSGNTIYF.

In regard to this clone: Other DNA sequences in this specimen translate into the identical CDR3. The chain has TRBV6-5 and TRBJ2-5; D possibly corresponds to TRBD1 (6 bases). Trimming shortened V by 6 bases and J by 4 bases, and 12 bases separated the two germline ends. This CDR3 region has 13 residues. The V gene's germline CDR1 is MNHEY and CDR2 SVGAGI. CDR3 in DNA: TGTGCCAGCAGCCGGGACACGGTAGAGACCCAGTACTTC. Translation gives CASSRDTVETQYF.

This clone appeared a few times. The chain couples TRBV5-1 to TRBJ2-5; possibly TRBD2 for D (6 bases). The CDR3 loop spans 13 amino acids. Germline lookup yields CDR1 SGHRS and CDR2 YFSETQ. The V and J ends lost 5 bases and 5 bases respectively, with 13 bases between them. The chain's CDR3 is CASRGLVGETQYF. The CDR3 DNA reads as TGCGCCAGCAGGGGACTGGTCGGTGAGACCCAGTACTTC.

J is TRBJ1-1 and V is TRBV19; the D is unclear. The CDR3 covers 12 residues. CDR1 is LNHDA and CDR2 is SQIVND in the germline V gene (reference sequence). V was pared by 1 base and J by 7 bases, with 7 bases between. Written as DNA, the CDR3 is TGTGCCAGTAGTATAGGCGAGCTTGAAGCTTTCTTT. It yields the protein CASSIGELEAFF.

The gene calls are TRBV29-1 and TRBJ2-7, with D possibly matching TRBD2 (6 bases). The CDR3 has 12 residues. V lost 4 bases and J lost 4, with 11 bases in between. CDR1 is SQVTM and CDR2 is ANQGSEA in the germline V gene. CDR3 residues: CSVGGLRYEQYF. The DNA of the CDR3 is TGCAGCGTTGGGGGACTGAGGTACGAGCAGTACTTC.

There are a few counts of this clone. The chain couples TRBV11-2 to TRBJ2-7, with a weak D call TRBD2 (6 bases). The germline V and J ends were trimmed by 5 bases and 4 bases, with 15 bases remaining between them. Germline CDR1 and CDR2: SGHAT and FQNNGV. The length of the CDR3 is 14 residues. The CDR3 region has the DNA TGTGCCAGCAGCGCCCATTATGGGACTTACGAGCAGTACTTC. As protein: CASSAHYGTYEQYF.

As DNA, the CDR3 is TGTGCCAGCAGCCTCGGCGGCCTGACCTACAATGAGCAGTTCTTC. Translating it yields CASSLGGLTYNEQFF. The J gene is TRBJ2-1, the V gene TRBV7-9, with D uncertain. V lost 5 bases and J lost 2, with 13 bases in between. Germline V lookup: CDR1 SEHNR, CDR2 FQNEAQ (reference sequence). This CDR3 contains 15 residues.

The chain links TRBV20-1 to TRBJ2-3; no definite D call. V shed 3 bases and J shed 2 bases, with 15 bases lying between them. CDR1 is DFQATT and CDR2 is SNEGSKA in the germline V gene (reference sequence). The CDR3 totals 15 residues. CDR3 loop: CSASVVAKNTDTQYF. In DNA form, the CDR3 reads TGCAGTGCTAGTGTGGTAGCAAAGAACACAGATACGCAGTATTTT.

The CDR3, as DNA: TGTGCCAGCAGTTTATCGATAGGACAGCATGAAAAACTGTTTTTT. It yields the protein CASSLSIGQHEKLFF. The chain carries TRBV27 and TRBJ1-4, with D perhaps matching TRBD1 (6 bases). Trimming took off 0 bases at V and 6 bases at J, with 11 bases between the two ends. The CDR3 is 15 amino acids. The V gene's germline CDR1 is MNHEY and CDR2 SMNVEV (reference sequence).

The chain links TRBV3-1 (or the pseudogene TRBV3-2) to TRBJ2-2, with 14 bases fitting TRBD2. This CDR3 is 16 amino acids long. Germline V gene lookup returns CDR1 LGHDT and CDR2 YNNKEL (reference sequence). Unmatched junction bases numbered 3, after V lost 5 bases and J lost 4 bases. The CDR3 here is CASSKGLAGGTGELFF. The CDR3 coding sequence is TGTGCCAGCAGCAAAGGACTAGCGGGGGGCACCGGGGAGCTGTTTTTT.

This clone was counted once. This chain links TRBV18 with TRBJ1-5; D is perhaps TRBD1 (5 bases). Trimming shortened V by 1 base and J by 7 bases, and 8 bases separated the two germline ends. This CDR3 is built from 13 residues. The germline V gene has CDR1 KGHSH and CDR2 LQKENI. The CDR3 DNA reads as TGTGCCAGCTCACCACGGGGGGACCAGCCCCAGCATTTT. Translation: CASSPRGDQPQHF.

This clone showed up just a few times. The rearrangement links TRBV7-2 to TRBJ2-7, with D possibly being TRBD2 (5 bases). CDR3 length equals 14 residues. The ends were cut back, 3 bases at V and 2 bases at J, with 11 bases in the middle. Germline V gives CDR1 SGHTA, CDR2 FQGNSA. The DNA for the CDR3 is TGTGCCAGCAGCTTTATAGCGTATACCTACGAGCAGTACTTC. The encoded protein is CASSFIAYTYEQYF.

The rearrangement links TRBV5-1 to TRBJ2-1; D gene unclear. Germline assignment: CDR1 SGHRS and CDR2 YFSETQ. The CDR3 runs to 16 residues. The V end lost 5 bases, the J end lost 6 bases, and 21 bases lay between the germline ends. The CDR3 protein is CASRPVRLVVGNEQFF. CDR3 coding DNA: TGCGCCAGCAGGCCTGTGCGGCTAGTGGTTGGCAATGAGCAGTTCTTC.

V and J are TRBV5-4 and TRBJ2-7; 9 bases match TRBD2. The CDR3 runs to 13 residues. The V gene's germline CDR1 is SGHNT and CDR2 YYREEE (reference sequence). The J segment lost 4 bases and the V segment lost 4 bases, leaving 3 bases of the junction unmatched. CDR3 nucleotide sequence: TGTGCCAGCAGCCCAGCGGGGGGTTACGAGCAGTACTTC. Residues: CASSPAGGYEQYF.

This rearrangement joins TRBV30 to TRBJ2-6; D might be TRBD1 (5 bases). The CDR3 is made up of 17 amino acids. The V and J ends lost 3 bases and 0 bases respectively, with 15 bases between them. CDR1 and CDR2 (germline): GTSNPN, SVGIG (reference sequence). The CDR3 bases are TGTGCCTGGAGAAGGGGCCGATTAGGCTCTGGGGCCAACGTCCTGACTTTC. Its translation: CAWRRGRLGSGANVLTF.

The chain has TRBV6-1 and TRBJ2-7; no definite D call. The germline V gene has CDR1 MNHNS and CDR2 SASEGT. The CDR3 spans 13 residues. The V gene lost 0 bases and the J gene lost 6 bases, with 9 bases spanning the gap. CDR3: CASSEAPQVEQYF. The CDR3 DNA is TGTGCCAGCAGTGAAGCGCCCCAGGTCGAGCAGTACTTC.

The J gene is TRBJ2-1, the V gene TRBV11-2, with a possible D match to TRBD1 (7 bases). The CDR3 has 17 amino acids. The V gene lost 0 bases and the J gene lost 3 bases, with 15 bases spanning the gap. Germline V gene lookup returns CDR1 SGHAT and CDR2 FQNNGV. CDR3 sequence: CASSLERGRGNYNEQFF. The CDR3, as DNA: TGTGCCAGCAGCTTAGAAAGGGGGCGGGGAAACTACAATGAGCAGTTCTTC. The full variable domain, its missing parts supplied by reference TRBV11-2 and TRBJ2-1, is EAGVAQSPRYKIIEKRQSVAFWCNPISGHATLYWYQQILGQGPKLLIQFQNNGVVDDSQLPKDRFSAERLKGVDSTLKIQPAKLEDSAVYLCASSLERGRGNYNEQFFGPGTRLTVL.

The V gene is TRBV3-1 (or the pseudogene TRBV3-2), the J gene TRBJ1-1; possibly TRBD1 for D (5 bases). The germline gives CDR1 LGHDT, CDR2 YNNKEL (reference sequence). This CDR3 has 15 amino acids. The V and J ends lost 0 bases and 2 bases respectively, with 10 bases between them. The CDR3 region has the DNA TGTGCCAGCAGCCAAGATAGGCAGGGAAACACTGAAGCTTTCTTT. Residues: CASSQDRQGNTEAFF.

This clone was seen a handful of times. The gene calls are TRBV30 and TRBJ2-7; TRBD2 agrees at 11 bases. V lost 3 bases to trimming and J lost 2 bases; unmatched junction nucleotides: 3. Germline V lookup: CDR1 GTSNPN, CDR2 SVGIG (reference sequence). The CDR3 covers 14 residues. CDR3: CAWSRLAGPYEQYF. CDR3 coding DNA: TGTGCCTGGAGCCGACTAGCGGGACCCTACGAGCAGTACTTC.

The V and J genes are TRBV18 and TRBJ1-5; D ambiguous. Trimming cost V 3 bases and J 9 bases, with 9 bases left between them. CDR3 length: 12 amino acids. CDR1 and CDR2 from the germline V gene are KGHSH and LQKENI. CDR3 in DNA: TGTGCCAGCTCACCCGGTTTCTCGCCCCAGCATTTT. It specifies CASSPGFSPQHF.

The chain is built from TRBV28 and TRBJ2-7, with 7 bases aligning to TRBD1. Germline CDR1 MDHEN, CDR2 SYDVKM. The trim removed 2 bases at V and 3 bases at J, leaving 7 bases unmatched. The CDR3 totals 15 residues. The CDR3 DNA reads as TGTGCCAGCAGTTTACTACCCGCAGGGGGCTACGAGCAGTACTTC. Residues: CASSLLPAGGYEQYF.

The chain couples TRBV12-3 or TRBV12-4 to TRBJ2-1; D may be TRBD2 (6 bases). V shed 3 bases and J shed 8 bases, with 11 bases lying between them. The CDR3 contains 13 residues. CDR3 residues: CASSFHGSDEQFF. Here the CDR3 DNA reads TGTGCCAGCAGTTTTCACGGGAGCGATGAGCAGTTCTTC.

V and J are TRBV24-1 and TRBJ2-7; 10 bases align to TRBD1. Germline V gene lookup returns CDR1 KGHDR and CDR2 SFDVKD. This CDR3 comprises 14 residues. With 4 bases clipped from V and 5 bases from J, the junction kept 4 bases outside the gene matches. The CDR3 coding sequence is TGTGCCACCAGTGACCTCGGACAGGGGGACGAGCAGTACTTC. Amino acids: CATSDLGQGDEQYF.

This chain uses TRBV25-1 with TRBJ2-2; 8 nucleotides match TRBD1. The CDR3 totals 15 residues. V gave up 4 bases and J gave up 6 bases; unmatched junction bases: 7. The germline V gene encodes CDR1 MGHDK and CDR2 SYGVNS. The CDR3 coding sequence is TGTGCCAGCAGTGCTACCGGGACAGGCCCCGGGGAGCTGTTTTTT. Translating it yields CASSATGTGPGELFF.

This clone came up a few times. CDR3 in DNA: TGTGCCAGCAGCTTTCACCGGACAGGGAGTGCTGAAGCTTTCTTT. It yields the protein CASSFHRTGSAEAFF. The chain couples TRBV7-9 to TRBJ1-1; 8 positions agree with TRBD1. CDR1 and CDR2 (germline): SEHNR, FQNEAQ (reference sequence). Trimming took 3 bases from V and 6 from J; bases not matched to a gene: 9. This CDR3 contains 15 residues.